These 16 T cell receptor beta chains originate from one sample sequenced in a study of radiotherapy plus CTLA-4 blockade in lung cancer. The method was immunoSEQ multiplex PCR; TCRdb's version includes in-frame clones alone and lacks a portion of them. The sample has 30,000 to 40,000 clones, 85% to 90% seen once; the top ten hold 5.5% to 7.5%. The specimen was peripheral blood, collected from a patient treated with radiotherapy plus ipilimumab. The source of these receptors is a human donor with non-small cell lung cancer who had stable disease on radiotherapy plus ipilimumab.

DNA for the CDR3: TGTGCCAGCAGCTTACTCCGGGTCGAAGCTTTCTTT. It yields the protein CASSLLRVEAFF. The chain is built from TRBV7-2 and TRBJ1-1, with no clear D. Trimming took 2 bases from V and 8 from J, leaving 9 bases between them. The CDR3 spans 12 residues. Per germline, CDR1 SGHTA and CDR2 FQGNSA.

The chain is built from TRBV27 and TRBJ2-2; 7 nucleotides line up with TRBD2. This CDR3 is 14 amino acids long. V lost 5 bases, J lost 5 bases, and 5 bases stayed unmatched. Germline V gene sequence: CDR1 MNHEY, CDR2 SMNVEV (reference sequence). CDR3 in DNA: TGTGCCAGCAGTCGCGGGAGTCGGACCGGGGAGCTGTTTTTT. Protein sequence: CASSRGSRTGELFF.

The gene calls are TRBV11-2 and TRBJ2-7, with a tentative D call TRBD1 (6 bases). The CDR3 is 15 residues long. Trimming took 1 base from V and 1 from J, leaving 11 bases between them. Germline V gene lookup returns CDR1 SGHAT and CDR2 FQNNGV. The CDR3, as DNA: TGTGCCAGCAGCTTAGCCCCGACAGGATCCTACGAGCAGTACTTC. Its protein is CASSLAPTGSYEQYF.

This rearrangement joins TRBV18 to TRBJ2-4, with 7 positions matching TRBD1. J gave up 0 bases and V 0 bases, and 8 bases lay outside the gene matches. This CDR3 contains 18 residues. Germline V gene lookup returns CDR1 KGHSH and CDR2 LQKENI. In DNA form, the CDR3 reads TGTGCCAGCTCACCACCTAAGTCATACAGGGGAGCCAAAAACATTCAGTACTTC. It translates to CASSPPKSYRGAKNIQYF.

In DNA form, the CDR3 reads TGCGCCAGCAGCGTGGATGGGACAGGGGCCTACGAGCAGTACTTC. Translating it yields CASSVDGTGAYEQYF. The chain is built from TRBV5-1 and TRBJ2-5, with 10 bases that match TRBD1. The end of the DNA fits TRBJ2-7 better, so the J call may be wrong. Germline V gives CDR1 SGHRS, CDR2 YFSETQ. The CDR3 totals 15 residues.

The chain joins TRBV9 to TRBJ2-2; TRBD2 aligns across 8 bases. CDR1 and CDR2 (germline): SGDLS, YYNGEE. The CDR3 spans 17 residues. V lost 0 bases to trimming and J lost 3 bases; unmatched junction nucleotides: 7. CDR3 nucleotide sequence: TGTGCCAGCAGCGTAGAAGGGGCTAGCGGGCACACCGGGGAGCTGTTTTTT. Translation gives CASSVEGASGHTGELFF.

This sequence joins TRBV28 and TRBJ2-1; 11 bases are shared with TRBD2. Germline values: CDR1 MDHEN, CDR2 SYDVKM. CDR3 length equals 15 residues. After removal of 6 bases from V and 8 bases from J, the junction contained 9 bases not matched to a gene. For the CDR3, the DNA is TGTGCCAGCAGGTCTAGCGGGAGGAGTGGAGATGAGCAGTTCTTC. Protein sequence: CASRSSGRSGDEQFF. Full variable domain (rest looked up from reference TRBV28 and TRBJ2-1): DVKVTQSSRYLVKRTGEKVFLECVQDMDHENMFWYRQDPGLGLRLIYFSYDVKMKEKGDIPEGYSVSREKKERFSLILESASTNQTSMYLCASRSSGRSGDEQFFGPGTRLTVL.

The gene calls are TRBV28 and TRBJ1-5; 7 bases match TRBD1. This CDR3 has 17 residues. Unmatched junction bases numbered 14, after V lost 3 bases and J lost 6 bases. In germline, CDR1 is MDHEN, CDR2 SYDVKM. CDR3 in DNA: TGTGCCAGCAGTTTCGAGTACGACAGGGCGGAGGCTCAGCCCCAGCATTTT. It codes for CASSFEYDRAEAQPQHF.

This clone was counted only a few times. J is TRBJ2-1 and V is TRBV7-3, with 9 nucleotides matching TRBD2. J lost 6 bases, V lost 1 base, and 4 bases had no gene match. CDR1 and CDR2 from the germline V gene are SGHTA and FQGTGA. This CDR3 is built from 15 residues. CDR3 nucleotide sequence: TGTGCCAGCAGCTTAAGCCGAGCGGGAGGCAATGAGCAGTTCTTC. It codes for CASSLSRAGGNEQFF.

CDR3 region: CASSLGQGRDTQYF. The CDR3 region has the DNA TGTGCCAGCAGTTTGGGTCAGGGTAGGGATACGCAGTATTTT. This chain links TRBV28 with TRBJ2-3; maybe TRBD1 (5 bases). Trimming stripped 3 bases from V and 6 bases from J, with 13 bases between. The CDR3 is made up of 14 amino acids. Germline V lookup: CDR1 MDHEN, CDR2 SYDVKM.

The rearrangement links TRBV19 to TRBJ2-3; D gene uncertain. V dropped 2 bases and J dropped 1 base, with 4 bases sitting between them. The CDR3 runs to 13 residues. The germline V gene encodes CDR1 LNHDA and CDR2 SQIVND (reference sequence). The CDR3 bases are TGTGCCAGTAGTATACAGGGCACAGATACGCAGTATTTT. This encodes CASSIQGTDTQYF.

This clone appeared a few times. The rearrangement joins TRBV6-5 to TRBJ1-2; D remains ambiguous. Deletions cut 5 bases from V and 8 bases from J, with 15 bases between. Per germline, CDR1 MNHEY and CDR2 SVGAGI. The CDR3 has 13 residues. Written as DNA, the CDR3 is TGTGCCAGCAGTCCGGAGGAAACGGGAGGCTACACCTTC. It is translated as CASSPEETGGYTF.

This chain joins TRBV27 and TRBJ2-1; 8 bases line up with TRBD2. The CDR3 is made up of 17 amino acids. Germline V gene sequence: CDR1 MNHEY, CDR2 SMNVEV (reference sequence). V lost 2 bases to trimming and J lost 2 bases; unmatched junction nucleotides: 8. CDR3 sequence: CASSLGLAGYTYNEQFF. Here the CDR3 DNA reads TGTGCCAGCAGTTTAGGGCTAGCGGGTTATACCTACAATGAGCAGTTCTTC.

The CDR3 DNA follows: TGTGCCAGCAGCGCGACTAGCGGCACCGGGGAGCTGTTTTTT. It translates to CASSATSGTGELFF. This chain uses TRBV11-2 with TRBJ2-2; 9 nucleotides align to TRBD2. Germline V gene sequence: CDR1 SGHAT, CDR2 FQNNGV. Germline trimming cut 5 bases from V and 4 bases from J; bases unmatched to any gene: 2. The CDR3 length is 14 residues.

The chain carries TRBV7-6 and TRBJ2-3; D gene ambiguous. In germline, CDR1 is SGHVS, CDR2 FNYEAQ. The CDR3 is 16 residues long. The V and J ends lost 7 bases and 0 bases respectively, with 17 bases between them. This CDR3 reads CASTYNPGPSTDTQYF. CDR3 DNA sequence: TGTGCCAGCACCTACAACCCGGGTCCCAGCACAGATACGCAGTATTTT.

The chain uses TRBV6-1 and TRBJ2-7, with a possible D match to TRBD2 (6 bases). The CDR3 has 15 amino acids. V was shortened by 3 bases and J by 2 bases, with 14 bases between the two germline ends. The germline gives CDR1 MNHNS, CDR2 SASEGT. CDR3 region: CASSEEGQAAYEQYF. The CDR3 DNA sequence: TGTGCCAGCAGTGAGGAGGGGCAGGCAGCCTACGAGCAGTACTTC.